This TCR beta chain originates from a study of OX40 agonist ivuxolimab in advanced cancers. Points from the study as a whole: Still undetermined is the antigen specificity of the expanded peripheral T cells. CD8+ T cells showed, on average, more clonal expansion than CD4+ cells. It was also the case that some nonresponders had low normalized T-cell clonal expansion.

At baseline, cycle 4 day 1, and cycle 7 day 1, blood was sampled. V lost 5 bases and J 2 bases, leaving 12 bases between the germline ends. This CDR3 spans 14 amino acids. CDR1 LNHDA and CDR2 SQIVND come from the germline V gene (reference sequence). Using immunoSEQ multiplex PCR, the repertoire was profiled, and TCRdb retains in-frame clones only, with some absent. Of 45,000 to 60,000 clones in the sample, about 76% were seen once. Concerning this clone itself: Antigen unknown.

The chain joins TRBV19 to TRBJ1-2, with D possibly matching TRBD1 (5 bases). The specimen was CD4+ or CD8+ T cells sorted from blood, collected in a trial of the OX40 agonist ivuxolimab. This sequence originates from an adult with an advanced solid tumor such as melanoma, head and neck, liver or kidney cancer. The CDR3 bases are TGTGCCAGTAGTCTTACCGGGGGAAACTATGGCTACACCTTC. It is translated as CASSLTGGNYGYTF. Full variable domain (rest looked up from reference TRBV19 and TRBJ1-2): DGGITQSPKYLFRKEGQNVTLSCEQNLNHDAMYWYRQDPGQGLRLIYYSQIVNDFQKGDIAEGYSVSREKKESFPLTVTSAQKNPTAFYLCASSLTGGNYGYTFGSGTRLTVV.